Listed below are T cell receptor beta chains from one sample, sequenced in a study of shared clonotypes between healthy human individuals. The table came from immunoSEQ multiplex PCR; TCRdb's copy has only in-frame clones and leaves some out. The sample contains roughly 200,000 clones, over 50% of which appear only once. Source material: memory CD4+ T cells sorted from blood. These receptors were obtained from a man aged 25-45 years in good health. The conserved cysteine and the conserved F or W are not part of the CDR3 here. Fields, in order: V gene, J gene, CDR3 protein.

>TRBV5-4|TRBJ2-7
ASSHHGTDYEQY
>TRBV28|TRBJ1-5
AITGQGLYQPQH
>TRBV30|TRBJ2-7
AWSGTSGDYEQY
>TRBV5-4|TRBJ2-5
ASSRGVIAGQQETQY
>TRBV7-9|TRBJ2-3
AGSGTGSTDTQY
>TRBV7-9|TRBJ2-7
ASSQTLLATNAYEQY
>TRBV27|TRBJ2-7
ASSSSIGAYEQY
>TRBV6-1|TRBJ2-1
ASVKGLAGYNEQF
>TRBV9|TRBJ2-2
ASSPGTIHGELF
>TRBV6-1|TRBJ1-4
ASNLRAREKLF
>TRBV19|TRBJ1-1
ASSIAAGAWDGKNTEAF
>TRBV5-6|TRBJ1-2
ASSSLGGANPYGYT
>TRBV6-6|TRBJ2-2
ASSSIGATELF
>TRBV12-5|TRBJ1-1
ASGLVLGGVNTEAF
>TRBV5-1|TRBJ2-5
ASRTGQAKETQY
>TRBV6-6|TRBJ1-2
ASSYSISLGYGYT
>TRBV18|TRBJ2-1
ASSPGPRGYNEQF
>TRBV5-1|TRBJ2-5
ASAPRPGQGTETQY
>TRBV11-2|TRBJ2-2
ASSLKVRVNTGELF
>TRBV7-2|TRBJ2-4
ASSLMRGAKNIQY
>TRBV7-3|TRBJ1-1
ASSFEGAGTEAF
>TRBV10-2|TRBJ2-5
ASSEPAGTSGQETQY
>TRBV14|TRBJ2-5
ASSQVGGETQY
>TRBV2|TRBJ1-5
ASNGGGGPQH
>TRBV11-2|TRBJ1-1
ASSLQLNTEAF
>TRBV19|TRBJ1-1
ASSSNSPGGTEAF
>TRBV9|TRBJ2-6
ASSQGAQGANVLT
>TRBV5-1|TRBJ1-1
ASSLQTGMNTEAF
>TRBV11-2|TRBJ2-5
ASNPGVPVLVGTQY
>TRBV28|TRBJ2-3
ASSLSRGISTDTQY
>TRBV2|TRBJ1-5
ASKLFRDTNQPQH
>TRBV29-1|TRBJ2-5
SVEGAGRAVRETQY
>TRBV2|TRBJ1-4
ASREQRHATNEKLF
>TRBV5-1|TRBJ2-7
ASSWGQGTSYEQY
>TRBV2|TRBJ2-3
ASSGLAGADTQY
>TRBV11-2|TRBJ2-6
ASSLVGSSGANVLT
>TRBV6-5|TRBJ2-7
ASSHWTSGSREQY
>TRBV6-5|TRBJ1-2
ASRDYSGSSGGYT
>TRBV7-2|TRBJ1-1
ASSLGSGGRPEAF
>TRBV11-2|TRBJ2-3
ASSGGRGPGDTQY
>TRBV2|TRBJ1-1
ATGQGAFTEAF
>TRBV29-1|TRBJ1-1
SVEDRIGPEAF
>TRBV14|TRBJ2-1
ASSPERAPMQF
>TRBV28|TRBJ1-4
ASSYPTSLNEKLF
>TRBV11-2|TRBJ1-1
ASSGQVGLTEAF
>TRBV19|TRBJ2-6
ASSNSLFNVLT
>TRBV2|TRBJ2-7
ASSGGGYEQY
>TRBV7-2|TRBJ2-5
ASSLDGRLAGGQQETQY
>TRBV5-1|TRBJ1-2
ASSLDPGYGYT
>TRBV2|TRBJ2-7
ASCRGGSSYEQY
>TRBV5-1|TRBJ2-7
ASSLRGGGSSYEQY
>TRBV7-9|TRBJ2-7
ASSTYRDSQQY
>TRBV5-5|TRBJ2-6
ASTPWDRGLNSGANVLT
>TRBV15|TRBJ1-2
ATSRDRGNYGYT
>TRBV9|TRBJ2-7
ASSPRLYSYEQY
>TRBV18|TRBJ2-1
ASSLRTSSSSYNEQF